This T cell receptor (beta chain) was captured by sequencing in a study of Ad26.COV2.S vaccination and SARS-CoV-2 variants. Between the trimmed V and J ends, which lost 2 bases and 2 bases, there was a span of 0 bases. Germline V CDR1 and CDR2: KGHDR, SFDVKD. There are 11 residues in the CDR3. Profiled with immunoSEQ multiplex PCR; TCRdb holds only in-frame clones, not every one. The table records 350,000 to 450,000 clones, around nine tenths of them present only once. This sample's treatment: 19 received Ad26.COV2.S at low or high dose, single or two shots; five or six received placebo; per-sample allocation not given. The samples were gathered on day 63 after the first injection of vaccine or placebo. An adult donor aged 18-55 years was enrolled in Boston.

V gene TRBV24-1 combines with J gene TRBJ2-7; D is unresolved. The sequencing used peripheral blood, collected in a trial of Ad26.COV2.S vaccine versus placebo. This TCR derives from a person between 18 and 60 years old who received the Ad26.COV2.S COVID-19 vaccine or a placebo. The CDR3 nucleotides read TGTGCCACCAGTGATTCCTACGAGCAGTACTTC. Amino acids: CATSDSYEQYF.